The 13 T cell receptor beta chains below were found in one sample sequenced in a study of spatial heterogeneity in lung cancer. Overall study results and limits: It was found that expanded intratumoral alpha and beta TCR counts tracked tumor mutation counts.

TCRdb reprocessed the 5' RACE reads with MiXCR, giving one entry per CDR3 protein. Of more than 5,500 distinct CDR3 sequences detected, roughly 5% appear once; the ten largest clones hold more than 20%. Indicated time point: sample taken at primary tumor resection. Their antigens are not known. The sequencing used lung tumor tissue, collected at surgery. Source of these receptors: a male donor with early-stage non-small cell lung cancer.

This clonotype is medium-sized in the sample. This beta chain appears as a stray read in a library generated for alpha chains; its size is not informative. The rearrangement links TRBV4-2 to TRBJ2-3; 12 nucleotides align to TRBD2. Germline V gives CDR1 LGHNA, CDR2 YNFKEQ. The CDR3 runs 16 residues. The J segment lost 2 bases and the V segment lost 1 base, leaving 1 base of the junction unmatched. CDR3 sequence: CASSQGTSGVTDTQYF. The CDR3 DNA reads as TGTGCCAGCAGCCAAGGGACTAGCGGGGTCACAGATACGCAGTATTTT.

The table lists this clonotype with many counts. This beta chain is off target for a library built for alpha chains, so its abundance means little. The V call is TRBV15, the J call TRBJ2-7; possible D gene TRBD2, 6 bases. The CDR3 has 17 amino acids. Germline CDR1 is LNHNV and CDR2 is YYDKDF (reference sequence). The V end was cut by 0 bases, the J end by 5 bases, with 20 bases between. The CDR3 DNA follows: TGTGCCACCAGCAGAGATATCGGTGGAGGAGGGAGGAACGAGCAGTACTTC. Translation: CATSRDIGGGGRNEQYF.

In its sample, this clonotype ranks as medium-sized. This beta chain is an off-target read within a library intended for alpha chains, so its frequency means little. The chain uses TRBV7-9 and TRBJ2-5; D unresolved. Germline CDR1 reads SEHNR; CDR2 reads FQNEAQ (reference sequence). The CDR3 covers 11 residues. Trimming pared 5 bases from V and 5 bases from J, leaving 6 bases between. The CDR3 sequence: CASSITETQYF. CDR3 nucleotides: TGTGCCAGCAGCATAACGGAGACCCAGTACTTC.

This clonotype was detected many times. As an off-target read in a library built for alpha chains, this beta chain has a frequency of little significance. The chain is built from TRBV2 and TRBJ1-5; 7 positions agree with TRBD1. Trimming removed 0 bases from V and 7 bases from J; junction bases left unmatched: 3. The CDR3 runs to 14 residues. Germline-derived CDR1 and CDR2 are SNHLY and FYNNEI. The CDR3 bases are TGTGCCAGCAGTGAAGCGCACAGGGGACAGCCCCAGCATTTT. It specifies CASSEAHRGQPQHF. The full variable domain, its missing parts supplied by reference TRBV2 and TRBJ1-5, is EPEVTQTPSHQVTQMGQEVILRCVPISNHLYFYWYRQILGQKVEFLVSFYNNEISEKSEIFDDQFSVERPDGSNFTLKIRSTKLEDSAMYFCASSEAHRGQPQHFGDGTRLSIL.

This clonotype has ten or more counts. Since it is a stray read in a library aimed at alpha chains, this beta chain has a size that is not meaningful. The CDR3 region has the DNA TGCAGTGCTAGTCCCAACTATGGCTACACCTTC. Translation: CSASPNYGYTF. The rearrangement uses TRBV20-1 and TRBJ1-2; D not resolved. V was clipped by 3 bases and J by 2 bases, with 4 bases between them. This CDR3 region has 11 residues. Germline CDR1 reads DFQATT; CDR2 reads SNEGSKA (reference sequence).

The sample holds many counts of this clonotype. A library prepared for alpha chains yielded this beta chain as an off-target read; its size is of little meaning. The V and J genes are TRBV20-1 and TRBJ2-3, with D possibly being TRBD1 (5 bases). The V and J ends lost 5 bases and 2 bases respectively, with 8 bases between them. There are 12 residues in the CDR3. Germline V gene data show CDR1 as DFQATT and CDR2 as SNEGSKA (reference sequence). DNA of the CDR3: TGCAGTGCTCCAGGGCTCACAGATACGCAGTATTTT. Its translation is CSAPGLTDTQYF.

This clonotype occurred many times. This beta chain lies outside the target of a library built for alpha chains; its clone size means little. The rearrangement links TRBV28 to TRBJ2-1; D call uncertain. The CDR3 sequence is 11 residues long. CDR1 is MDHEN and CDR2 is SYDVKM in the germline V gene. Trimming removed 3 bases at V and 8 bases at J, with 5 bases between. CDR3 sequence reads: CASSFFHEQFF. CDR3 coding DNA: TGTGCCAGCAGTTTTTTCCATGAGCAGTTCTTC.

This clonotype was found many times. As an off-target read in a library built for alpha chains, this beta chain has a frequency of little significance. The J gene is TRBJ1-1, the V gene TRBV2; no firm D call. The CDR3 extends over 13 amino acids. CDR1 and CDR2 from the germline V gene are SNHLY and FYNNEI. V was shortened by 6 bases and J by 3 bases, with 11 bases between the two germline ends. CDR3 protein: CASRANGDTEAFF. The DNA for the CDR3 is TGTGCCAGCAGGGCCAACGGGGACACTGAAGCTTTCTTT.

Many counts were recorded for this clonotype. Because this beta chain is a stray read in a library intended to capture alpha chains, its abundance should not be given much weight. The rearrangement joins TRBV5-5 to TRBJ2-5; D gene unclear. V lost 6 bases to trimming and J lost 4 bases, with 10 bases between them. The CDR3 spans 12 residues. Germline assignment: CDR1 SGHKS and CDR2 YYEKEE (reference sequence). The CDR3 region has the DNA TGTGCCAGCACCTGGTCTGGAGAGACCCAGTACTTC. Encoded protein: CASTWSGETQYF.

The table lists this clonotype with many counts. The library was prepared for alpha chains; this beta chain is a stray read, so its frequency means little. This sequence joins TRBV5-5 and TRBJ2-5, with D perhaps TRBD1 (5 bases). V was pared by 0 bases and J by 1 base, with 13 bases between. The CDR3 sequence is 16 residues long. Per germline, CDR1 SGHKS and CDR2 YYEKEE (reference sequence). As DNA, the CDR3 is TGTGCCAGCAGCTTGGAGAGCTTTGGGGCCCAAGAGACCCAGTACTTC. Amino acid sequence: CASSLESFGAQETQYF.

By share, this clonotype counts as medium-sized (0.01 to 0.1%). This beta chain was picked up by a library intended for alpha chains and is off target, so its count carries little meaning. The rearrangement uses TRBV20-1 and TRBJ2-2; 9 positions agree with TRBD1. CDR3 length: 16 residues. The germline gives CDR1 DFQATT, CDR2 SNEGSKA (reference sequence). V was clipped by 2 bases and J by 5 bases; unmatched bases: 9. CDR3 residues: CSARPTGTGPTGELFF. In DNA, the CDR3 is TGCAGTGCTAGACCAACCGGGACAGGGCCAACCGGGGAGCTGTTTTTT.

A word on this clonotype: This beta chain was picked up by a library intended for alpha chains and is off target, so its count carries little meaning. V gene TRBV7-9 combines with J gene TRBJ2-7, with unresolved D. The CDR3 is made up of 13 amino acids. Per the germline V gene, CDR1 is SEHNR and CDR2 is FQNEAQ (reference sequence). V was shortened by 5 bases and J by 0 bases, with 8 bases between the two germline ends. The CDR3 region has the DNA TGTGCCAGCAGCCCCATTGACTCCTACGAGCAGTACTTC. Translated, it gives CASSPIDSYEQYF.

This clonotype is judged medium-sized. A library prepared for alpha chains yielded this beta chain as an off-target read; its size is of little meaning. The chain employs TRBV11-2 and TRBJ2-3, with TRBD2 matching over 10 bases. Losses at the gene ends were 3 bases for V and 6 bases for J; bases not matched to a gene: 12. Per the germline V gene, CDR1 is SGHAT and CDR2 is FQNNGV. This CDR3 contains 17 residues. The CDR3 sequence: CASSFSGRILSGDTQYF. The CDR3 nucleotides read TGTGCCAGCAGCTTTAGCGGGAGGATCCTGAGTGGCGATACGCAGTATTTT.